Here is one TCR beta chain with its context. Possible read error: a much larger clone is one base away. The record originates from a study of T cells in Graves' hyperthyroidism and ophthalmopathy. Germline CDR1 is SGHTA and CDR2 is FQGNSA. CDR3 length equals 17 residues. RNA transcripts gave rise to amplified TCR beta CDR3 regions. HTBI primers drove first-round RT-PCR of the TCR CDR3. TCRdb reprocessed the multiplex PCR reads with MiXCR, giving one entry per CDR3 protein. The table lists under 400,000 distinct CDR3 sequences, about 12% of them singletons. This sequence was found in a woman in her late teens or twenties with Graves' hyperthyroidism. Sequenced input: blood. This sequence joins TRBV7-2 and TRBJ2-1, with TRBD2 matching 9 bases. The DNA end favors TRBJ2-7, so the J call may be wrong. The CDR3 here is CASSGARLAASYNEQYF. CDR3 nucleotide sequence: TGTGCCAGCAGCGGAGCTCGACTAGCGGCCTCCTACAATGAGCAGTACTTC.